This T cell receptor (beta chain) originates from a study of T-cell reconstitution after alpha-beta-depleted transplantation in children. General study points: T-cell counts and diversity were attributed mostly to newly produced T cells one year after transplant. Reported findings indicate that, about two months after transplant, alpha-beta T cells came from several hundred expanded clones, which were derived from non-depleted graft cells.

Unique molecular identifiers were used to barcode this TCRbeta library. TCRdb re-called the PCR reads with MiXCR, one entry per CDR3 protein. The sample yields under 750,000 distinct CDR3 sequences, about 23% seen once. The CDR3 covers 16 residues. The germline gives CDR1 SQVTM, CDR2 ANQGSEA. The ends were cut back, 6 bases at V and 2 bases at J, with 22 bases in the middle. About this clonotype: Its antigen remains unknown.

The TCR comes from a boy under two years old who had a stem cell transplant for acute myeloid leukemia, so the T cells may come from the graft donor. This specimen consisted of PBMCs, mostly from graft donor cells, obtained 360 days after TCRalphabeta/CD19-depleted stem cell transplant. The V call is TRBV29-1, the J call TRBJ2-5; TRBD1 is a possible D gene (6 bases). The CDR3 DNA reads TGCAGCGTAACGCCCGCGGACAGTTCTAAACAAGAGACCCAGTACTTC. Translation gives CSVTPADSSKQETQYF.